This TCR beta chain was sequenced in a study of blood T cell repertoires in COVID-19 (dated by TCRdb to 2020 to 2022). For the wider study: The collaborator samples originated in the United States, Italy and Spain and spanned the acute and convalescent phases of COVID-19. Where available, HLA class I and class II types were obtained from metadata supplied by the sample provider rather than from assay-based typing. The repertoires were made available in a free public database intended to serve as a resource for research on the immune response to SARS-CoV-2. Nearly every sample came with metadata listing a de-identified subject ID, COVID-19 status, age in years and sex. Deeply sampled blood TCRbeta repertoires from subjects exposed to, actively infected with, or recovered from COVID-19 were included in the dataset. The samples were drawn from the first 160 participants of the ongoing ImmuneRACE study and from about 1,200 subjects provided by 6 global collaborators. The prospective study material was composed of cDNA or gDNA derived from T cells, B-cell-depleted T cells, or PBMCs. What the work shows at the level of the full study, not this receptor alone: Clinical and demographic metadata were provided uncurated, with the amount varying by source and participant.

Whole blood was collected in K2EDTA tubes by collaborating institutions according to the institutions' own protocols. For TCRbeta analysis, collaborators shipped samples as frozen whole blood, isolated PBMCs, or DNA extracted from either of those sample types. The immunoSEQ Assay, a bias-controlled multiplex PCR, was used to amplify TCRbeta CDR3 regions from genomic DNA. As for the original processing: Nucleated cell counts per sample were estimated from amplification of reference gene primers within the assay. To quantify the absolute abundance of each unique TCRbeta CDR3 rearrangement, sequence reads were collapsed and filtered. For each sample, productive Simpson clonality was calculated as the square root of Simpson's diversity index over productive rearrangements. Imported from immuneACCESS, the table was reduced by TCRdb to in-frame sequences with V and J called. These copies leave out some clones; in studies compared against another copy, an unresolved V gene accounts for under half, and the cause of the remainder is not known. D and trimming come from the DNA, and the V and J calls and clone size come from that table. A total of 30,000 to 45,000 clones appear in this sample, about 82% of them only once. The ten largest clones take up roughly 14% of the sample.

Reading from cysteine to phenylalanine, the CDR3 counts 15 amino acids. The kept DNA is CDR3 alone, 45 bases in frame from the first base. CDR1 SGHTA and CDR2 FQGTGA are derived from the germline V gene. The junction carries 13 bases between V and J, which are trimmed by 3 bases and 2 bases respectively. Concerning this clone: No antigen is known for it. Base qualities are missing; no much larger clone stands one base away.

The sequenced sample was peripheral blood. The receptor's source is a human donor in a cohort sampled during active COVID-19. Recombination connected TRBV7-3 to TRBJ2-5; TRBD2 is a weak D gene call, 6 bases matching. The DNA reads TGTGCCAGCAGCTTGGCCTACGGGGGACAAGAGACCCAGTACTTC. It encodes CASSLAYGGQETQYF.